The present T cell receptor beta chain was sequenced within a study of blood T cell repertoires in COVID-19. Germline lookup yields CDR1 DFQATT and CDR2 SNEGSKA (reference sequence). Trimming cost V 5 bases and J 8 bases; bases outside gene matches: 3. CDR3 length: 11 amino acids. Repertoires were generated with immunoSEQ multiplex PCR, while TCRdb's copy carries only in-frame clones and drops some. There are 80,000 to 100,000 clones in the sample; 90% to 95% occur only once, and less than 5% lies in the top ten. The specimen sequenced was peripheral blood. This sequence originates from a human donor with active COVID-19. The donor label of this sample is uncertain. The chain has TRBV20-1 and TRBJ1-2, with 9 bases lining up with TRBD1. The DNA for the CDR3 is TGCAGTGCTTACGACAGGGGGGGCTACACCTTC. It translates to CSAYDRGGYTF.